These T cell receptor beta chains were read from a single sample in a study of cytomegalovirus exposure and HLA in healthy donors. Clones were read by immunoSEQ multiplex PCR, and TCRdb kept only the in-frame ones, dropping some. The data hold some 83,000 clones, with approximately 93% observed a single time. Sequenced input: PBMCs. Receptors were obtained from a woman aged 18-29 years in good health and CMV-seronegative. CDR3s include the opening cysteine and the closing phenylalanine or tryptophan. The order of the fields is J gene, V gene, clone size, D gene, CDR3 protein, CDR3 DNA. A D gene is named only where the DNA matches it firmly. Where a row states a size, it is once, few, many or the class of an expanded clone; other rows omit it.

>TRBJ2-2|TRBV6-6|once|TRBD2
CASSYSTGGNGELFF
TGTGCCAGCAGTTACTCGACGGGGGGGAACGGGGAGCTGTTTTTT
>TRBJ2-3|TRBV5-1|.|.
CASSFWQGKGGNTQYF
TGCGCCAGCAGCTTCTGGCAGGGGAAAGGGGGTAATACGCAGTATTTT
>TRBJ2-7|TRBV10-3|.|.
CAISEGRRTDSYEQYF
TGTGCCATCAGTGAGGGGAGACGGACCGACTCCTACGAGCAGTACTTC
>TRBJ2-3|TRBV19|once|.
CASSDRDRFTDTQYF
TGTGCCAGTAGCGACCGTGACAGATTCACAGATACGCAGTATTTT
>TRBJ2-3|TRBV6-6|.|TRBD1
CASRTTGGTDTQYF
TGTGCCAGCAGAACGACAGGGGGTACAGATACGCAGTATTTT
>TRBJ2-7|TRBV11-2|once|.
CASSLISYEQYF
TGTGCCAGCAGCTTAATCTCGTACGAGCAGTACTTC
>TRBJ1-5|TRBV4-1|.|.
CASSQDPLSNQPQHF
TGCGCCAGCAGCCAAGATCCCCTTAGTAATCAGCCCCAGCATTTT
>TRBJ2-1|TRBV19|.|TRBD2
CATVEASGGLTTSYNEQFF
TGTGCCACCGTAGAGGCTAGCGGGGGGTTGACTACTTCCTACAATGAGCAGTTCTTC
>TRBJ1-1|TRBV7-9|.|.
CASSLGGGGAEAFF
TGTGCCAGCAGCTTAGGAGGGGGAGGGGCTGAAGCTTTCTTT
>TRBJ2-4|TRBV27|.|TRBD1
CASSTRDRLAKNIQYF
TGTGCCAGCAGTACCCGGGACAGGTTAGCCAAAAACATTCAGTACTTC
>TRBJ1-1|TRBV28|.|TRBD1
CASSGQVGEAFF
TGTGCCAGCAGTGGACAGGTGGGTGAAGCTTTCTTT
>TRBJ1-5|TRBV4-1|.|TRBD1
CASSPTGTVGFGNQPQHF
TGCGCCAGCAGCCCAACCGGGACAGTGGGCTTCGGCAATCAGCCCCAGCATTTT
>TRBJ1-4|TRBV28|.|.
CASGLPTGGWGEKLFF
TGTGCCAGCGGGCTGCCGACGGGGGGCTGGGGAGAAAAACTGTTTTTT
>TRBJ2-7|TRBV1|.|.
CTSSQPGLAGLGSYEQYF
TGCACCAGCAGCCAGCCGGGACTAGCGGGACTTGGGTCCTACGAGCAGTACTTC
>TRBJ2-7|TRBV10-3|.|.
CAIRFRDTEGGVSYEQYF
TGTGCCATCAGATTCCGGGACACCGAGGGTGGGGTCTCCTACGAGCAGTACTTC
>TRBJ2-3|TRBV4-1|.|TRBD2
CASSTPSGGTDTQYF
TGCGCCAGCAGCACGCCTAGCGGGGGCACAGATACGCAGTATTTT
>TRBJ1-1|TRBV4-1|.|.
CASSRLTGNTEAFF
TGCGCCAGCAGCCGTTTGACAGGGAACACTGAAGCTTTCTTT
>TRBJ2-7|TRBV5-1|once|TRBD1
CASSLLSGGAYEQYF
TGCGCCAGCAGCTTGTTATCAGGGGGTGCGTACGAGCAGTACTTC
>TRBJ1-2|TRBV7-2|.|.
CASRPPGTAYGYTF
TGTGCCAGCAGGCCCCCAGGCACTGCCTATGGCTACACCTTC
>TRBJ1-2|TRBV2|.|TRBD1
CASSVVEEGEGAEGYTF
TGTGCCAGCAGTGTAGTCGAAGAAGGAGAGGGGGCGGAAGGCTACACCTTC
>TRBJ1-1|TRBV30|.|.
CASTAGWGRVTEAFF
TGTGCCTCCACGGCCGGTTGGGGGCGTGTTACTGAAGCTTTCTTT
>TRBJ2-7|TRBV2|.|TRBD1
CASAGGSYEQYF
TGTGCCAGCGCAGGGGGCTCCTACGAGCAGTACTTC
>TRBJ1-1|TRBV30|.|.
CAWSEPDRINTEAFF
TGTGCCTGGAGTGAACCGGACAGAATAAACACTGAAGCTTTCTTT
>TRBJ2-6|TRBV4-3|once|TRBD1
CASSPTGSASGANVLTF
TGCGCCAGCAGCCCGACAGGGTCGGCCTCTGGGGCCAACGTCCTGACTTTC
>TRBJ2-3|TRBV25-1|.|TRBD1
CASSLRHRGGSTDTQYF
TGTGCCAGCAGCCTACGTCACAGGGGCGGGAGCACAGATACGCAGTATTTT
>TRBJ1-5|TRBV28|.|.
CASSLVSRAQHF
TGTGCCAGCAGTTTGGTGAGCAGGGCACAGCATTTT
>TRBJ1-2|TRBV6-5|once|TRBD1
CASRGQVYGYTF
TGTGCCAGCAGGGGACAGGTCTATGGCTACACCTTC
>TRBJ2-1|TRBV7-9|.|.
CASNLARGEQFF
TGTGCCAGCAACCTCGCTCGGGGTGAGCAGTTCTTC
>TRBJ2-1|TRBV4-3|.|.
CASSQDLGQGGNEQFF
TGCGCCAGCAGCCAAGATTTGGGTCAAGGGGGCAATGAGCAGTTCTTC
>TRBJ2-7|TRBV25-1|.|TRBD1
CASSERDSNSYEQYF
TGTGCCAGCAGTGAACGGGACAGCAACTCCTACGAGCAGTACTTC
>TRBJ2-7|TRBV19|.|TRBD1
CASSITTGPYEQYF
TGTGCCAGTAGTATAACGACAGGGCCCTACGAGCAGTACTTC
>TRBJ1-2|TRBV6-4|.|TRBD1
CASSDGDSYGYTF
TGTGCCAGCAGTGACGGGGACAGCTATGGCTACACCTTC
>TRBJ2-2|TRBV28|.|.
CASSFVAGRELFF
TGTGCCAGCAGTTTTGTGGCGGGTAGGGAGCTGTTTTTT
>TRBJ1-2|TRBV23-1|.|TRBD1
CASSHRTGRNYGYTF
TGCGCCAGCAGTCACCGGACAGGACGCAACTATGGCTACACCTTC
>TRBJ1-1|TRBV6-5|once|TRBD1
CASSPRGLTEAFF
TGTGCCAGCAGCCCCAGGGGGCTCACTGAAGCTTTCTTT
>TRBJ2-7|TRBV7-9|.|TRBD2
CAVFEREYSYEQYF
TGTGCCGTATTCGAGCGGGAGTACTCCTACGAGCAGTACTTC
>TRBJ2-7|TRBV27|.|TRBD1
CASSADRGRNSEQYF
TGTGCCAGCAGTGCCGACAGGGGGCGTAATTCCGAGCAGTACTTC
>TRBJ2-3|TRBV6-1|.|.
CASRDSRIDTQYF
TGTGCGTCTCGGGACTCCAGGATAGATACGCAGTATTTT
>TRBJ2-2|TRBV7-8|.|.
CASSSGGKNTGELFF
TGTGCCAGCAGCTCGGGTGGTAAGAACACCGGGGAGCTGTTTTTT
>TRBJ2-1|TRBV9|.|TRBD1
CASSPDRGLPNYNEQFF
TGTGCCAGCAGCCCCGACAGGGGGCTACCTAACTACAATGAGCAGTTCTTC
>TRBJ1-1|TRBV9|.|.
CASSSPPEIGAFF
TGTGCCAGCAGCTCCCCTCCCGAAATCGGAGCTTTCTTT
>TRBJ2-7|TRBV7-6|once|.
CASAAQANEQYF
TGTGCCAGCGCCGCACAGGCGAACGAGCAGTACTTC